What follows are 27 T cell receptor beta chains derived from one specimen sequenced in a study of cytomegalovirus exposure and HLA in healthy donors. This PCR relied on a set of 60 Vbeta primers and 13 Jbeta primers. The table came from immunoSEQ multiplex PCR; TCRdb's copy has only in-frame clones and leaves some out. This sample carries nearly 200,000 clones, about 77% of them seen once, and the ten largest clones take approximately 2%. Sequenced sample: PBMCs. All receptors derive from a woman aged 25 to 39 in good health and CMV-seropositive.

The chain is built from TRBV30 and TRBJ2-1, with 8 bases lining up with TRBD2. CDR1 is GTSNPN and CDR2 is SVGIG in the germline V gene (reference sequence). There are 12 residues in the CDR3. V lost 8 bases and J lost 9; bases outside the gene matches: 9. CDR3 residues: CAGGGLAGEQFF. CDR3 coding DNA: TGTGCCGGCGGTGGGCTAGCGGGTGAGCAGTTCTTC. The whole variable domain, filled in from reference TRBV30 and TRBJ2-1, reads SQTIHQWPATLVQPVGSPLSLECTVEGTSNPNLYWYRQAAGRGLQLLFYSVGIGQISSEVPQNLSASRPQDRQFILSSKKLLLSDSGFYLCAGGGLAGEQFFGPGTRLTVL.

This chain connects TRBV5-4 to TRBJ2-3; tentatively, D is TRBD2 (6 bases). The CDR3 is 15 residues long. Between the trimmed V and J ends, which lost 1 base and 1 base, there was a span of 10 bases. Germline-derived CDR1 and CDR2 are SGHNT and YYREEE (reference sequence). CDR3 amino acids: CASSLPGTGTDTQYF. CDR3 nucleotide sequence: TGTGCCAGCAGCTTGCCCGGGACTGGCACAGATACGCAGTATTTT.

The rearrangement joins TRBV30 to TRBJ2-2; weak D call: TRBD1 (5 bases). V was cut by 3 bases and J by 1 base, with 12 bases left in between. Germline values: CDR1 GTSNPN, CDR2 SVGIG (reference sequence). The CDR3 spans 15 residues. CDR3 sequence reads: CAWSLGHRNTGELFF. Written as DNA, the CDR3 is TGTGCCTGGAGCCTTGGACACAGGAACACCGGGGAGCTGTTTTTT.

There are a few counts of this clone. The genes are TRBV25-1 and TRBJ2-5; 8 bases fit TRBD1. The trim removed 6 bases at V and 4 bases at J, leaving 10 bases unmatched. Per the germline V gene, CDR1 is MGHDK and CDR2 is SYGVNS. This CDR3 contains 15 residues. CDR3 region: CASSMGQAEGETQYF. The CDR3, as DNA: TGTGCCAGCAGCATGGGACAGGCCGAAGGAGAGACCCAGTACTTC.

The chain is built from TRBV29-1 and TRBJ2-4; D is possibly TRBD1 (6 bases). V was cut by 6 bases and J by 0 bases, with 18 bases left in between. The CDR3 spans 16 residues. CDR1 SQVTM and CDR2 ANQGSEA come from the germline V gene. The CDR3 bases are TGCAGCGTGTACTTCGGACAGAATCTAGCCAAAAACATTCAGTACTTC. Protein: CSVYFGQNLAKNIQYF.

The gene calls are TRBV18 and TRBJ1-5; D is perhaps TRBD1 (5 bases). Trimming took 4 bases from V and 3 from J, leaving 10 bases between them. The CDR3 is made up of 14 amino acids. Germline lookup yields CDR1 KGHSH and CDR2 LQKENI. Written as DNA, the CDR3 is TGTGCCAGCTCACTCCTAGGGGACAATCAGCCCCAGCATTTT. It translates to CASSLLGDNQPQHF.

The V gene is TRBV7-2, the J gene TRBJ2-3; 13 bases fit TRBD2. Germline values: CDR1 SGHTA, CDR2 FQGNSA. The CDR3 sequence is 16 residues long. J lost 2 bases, V lost 3 bases, and 2 bases had no gene match. This CDR3 reads CASSFTSGGATDTQYF. Written as DNA, the CDR3 is TGTGCCAGCAGCTTCACTAGCGGGGGGGCCACAGATACGCAGTATTTT.

The V gene is TRBV19, the J gene TRBJ2-1; 8 nucleotides line up with TRBD1. The CDR3 runs 14 residues. V shed 3 bases and J 8 bases; nucleotides not matched to a gene: 6. CDR1 and CDR2 (germline): LNHDA, SQIVND (reference sequence). The CDR3 region is CASSIGQGIHEQFF. For the CDR3, the DNA is TGTGCCAGTAGTATCGGACAGGGAATACATGAGCAGTTCTTC.

The chain carries TRBV25-1 and TRBJ2-1, with D maybe TRBD1 (5 bases). Trimming took off 7 bases at V and 6 bases at J, with 16 bases between the two ends. The CDR3 contains 14 residues. Per the germline V gene, CDR1 is MGHDK and CDR2 is SYGVNS. CDR3 protein: CASTGSRVFNEQFF. In nucleotides, the CDR3 is TGTGCCAGCACCGGTTCCAGGGTTTTCAATGAGCAGTTCTTC.

The V call is TRBV5-1, the J call TRBJ2-7, with a tentative D call TRBD1 (6 bases). Germline values: CDR1 SGHRS, CDR2 YFSETQ. The CDR3 loop spans 14 amino acids. Trimming removed 0 bases from V and 7 bases from J, with 14 bases in between. In DNA, the CDR3 is TGCGCCAGCAGCTTGGGACAGGTCCCGGGGGAGCAGTACTTC. It codes for CASSLGQVPGEQYF.

The chain carries TRBV4-2 and TRBJ1-2; tentative D call: TRBD1 (5 bases). The germline gives CDR1 LGHNA, CDR2 YNFKEQ. The germline V and J ends were trimmed by 4 bases and 8 bases, with 11 bases remaining between them. This CDR3 has 12 residues. CDR3 nucleotides: TGTGCCAGCAGCCCCCCCCAGGGCGGCTACACCTTC. Protein sequence: CASSPPQGGYTF.

The chain links TRBV6-5 to TRBJ2-1; 8 bases fit TRBD2. This CDR3 has 16 residues. V trimming: 0 bases; J trimming: 2 bases; junction bases outside the gene matches: 3. Looked up from germline, CDR1 is MNHEY and CDR2 is SVGAGI. CDR3 DNA: TGTGCCAGCAGTTACTCGTCGGGAGGGGCCTACAATGAGCAGTTCTTC. Translated: CASSYSSGGAYNEQFF.

The J gene is TRBJ2-5, the V gene TRBV28; tentatively, D is TRBD2 (5 bases). Trimming left V 7 bases short and J 2 bases short, with 17 bases between. The CDR3 contains 15 residues. Germline values: CDR1 MDHEN, CDR2 SYDVKM. The CDR3 nucleotides are TGTGCCAGCATCCCTCGGGGTGGGATTCAAGAGACCCAGTACTTC. It encodes CASIPRGGIQETQYF. Supplemented by reference TRBV28 and TRBJ2-5, the full variable domain reads DVKVTQSSRYLVKRTGEKVFLECVQDMDHENMFWYRQDPGLGLRLIYFSYDVKMKEKGDIPEGYSVSREKKERFSLILESASTNQTSMYLCASIPRGGIQETQYFGPGTRLLVL.

The rearrangement uses TRBV5-1 and TRBJ2-2; 8 nucleotides align to TRBD2. Unmatched junction bases numbered 12, after V lost 2 bases and J lost 6 bases. The germline V gene has CDR1 SGHRS and CDR2 YFSETQ. The CDR3 has 17 amino acids. Here the CDR3 DNA reads TGCGCCAGCAGCTTAAACCGTAGCGGGATCAACGCCGGGGAGCTGTTTTTT. Translated: CASSLNRSGINAGELFF.

This chain links TRBV2 with TRBJ2-1; 14 bases fit TRBD2. The germline V gene has CDR1 SNHLY and CDR2 FYNNEI. The V and J ends lost 6 bases and 8 bases, in that order; junction bases with no gene match: 6. The CDR3 runs 15 residues. The CDR3 DNA sequence: TGTGCCAGCAGGAGACTAGCGGGAGGGCCCTATGAGCAGTTCTTC. This encodes CASRRLAGGPYEQFF.

CDR3 bases: TGCAGCGCCGGGGAATACTACGAGCAGTACTTC. Translating it yields CSAGEYYEQYF. The chain is built from TRBV29-1 and TRBJ2-7; possibly TRBD2 for D (5 bases). CDR3 length equals 11 residues. The germline V gene has CDR1 SQVTM and CDR2 ANQGSEA. Trimming left V 7 bases short and J 3 bases short, with 10 bases between.

V gene TRBV5-5 combines with J gene TRBJ2-2; TRBD1 is a possible D gene (5 bases). The V gene lost 2 bases and the J gene lost 0 bases, with 17 bases spanning the gap. The CDR3 extends over 18 amino acids. Germline values: CDR1 SGHKS, CDR2 YYEKEE (reference sequence). The CDR3 region has the DNA TGTGCCAGCAGCTTCAGGGTTCCCCTAGACGCGAACACCGGGGAGCTGTTTTTT. Translated: CASSFRVPLDANTGELFF.

This chain's CDR3 is CASSDRGGQPQHF. CDR3 nucleotide sequence: TGTGCCAGCAGCGACAGGGGAGGGCAGCCCCAGCATTTT. This chain connects TRBV7-9 to TRBJ1-5; 8 bases agree with TRBD1. Germline-derived CDR1 and CDR2 are SEHNR and FQNEAQ (reference sequence). This CDR3 comprises 13 residues. V lost 5 bases and J lost 7; bases outside the gene matches: 4.

This sequence joins TRBV28 and TRBJ1-2; possibly TRBD1 for D (5 bases). Trimming pared 7 bases from V and 2 bases from J, leaving 26 bases between. Germline V gene sequence: CDR1 MDHEN, CDR2 SYDVKM. The CDR3 has 18 residues. The CDR3 DNA is TGTGCCAGCACCCCCTCCGGCCTGGGGCTTGCAGGGAACTATGGCTACACCTTC. It translates to CASTPSGLGLAGNYGYTF.

CDR3 sequence (DNA): TGTGCCAGCTCACCACGAGTTCAGGGGTTAGCCAAAAACATTCAGTACTTC. The encoded protein is CASSPRVQGLAKNIQYF. The chain links TRBV18 to TRBJ2-4, with a tentative D call TRBD1 (6 bases). The V end was cut by 1 base, the J end by 0 bases, with 13 bases between. Germline values: CDR1 KGHSH, CDR2 LQKENI. CDR3 length equals 17 residues.

In this sample, this clone turned up once. The sample holds other DNA sequences that translate to the same CDR3. CDR3 in DNA: TGCGCCAGCAGCTTGGACTCGGAGACCCAGTACTTC. Translating it yields CASSLDSETQYF. The V and J genes are TRBV5-1 and TRBJ2-5; D gene unclear. In germline, CDR1 is SGHRS, CDR2 YFSETQ. V was trimmed by 0 bases and J by 5 bases, leaving 5 bases between them. The length of the CDR3 is 12 residues. The full variable domain, rest sourced from reference TRBV5-1 and TRBJ2-5, is KAGVTQTPRYLIKTRGQQVTLSCSPISGHRSVSWYQQTPGQGLQFLFEYFSETQRNKGNFPGRFSGRQFSNSRSEMNVSTLELGDSALYLCASSLDSETQYFGPGTRLLVL.

This clone appeared a single time. This rearrangement joins TRBV28 to TRBJ2-5; 10 positions match TRBD2. CDR3 length: 15 residues. V lost 4 bases, J lost 1 base, and 3 bases stayed unmatched. CDR1 is MDHEN and CDR2 is SYDVKM in the germline V gene. CDR3 in amino acids: CASSSSSGGQETQYF. CDR3 nucleotide sequence: TGTGCCAGCAGTTCTTCTAGCGGGGGCCAAGAGACCCAGTACTTC.

This sequence joins TRBV7-2 and TRBJ1-5; the match to TRBD1 covers 7 bases. With 4 bases clipped from V and 6 bases from J, the junction kept 9 bases outside the gene matches. Germline V gene lookup returns CDR1 SGHTA and CDR2 FQGNSA. There are 15 residues in the CDR3. The CDR3 spells CASSSHQGVIQPQHF. CDR3 nucleotide sequence: TGTGCCAGCAGCTCCCACCAGGGGGTTATTCAGCCCCAGCATTTT.

This chain connects TRBV5-6 to TRBJ2-5, with D maybe TRBD1 (6 bases). There are 14 residues in the CDR3. Germline values: CDR1 SGHDT, CDR2 YYEEEE. The V and J ends lost 1 base and 1 base respectively, with 8 bases between them. The DNA of the CDR3 is TGTGCCAGCAGCTTGTGGGACATCCAAGAGACCCAGTACTTC. Translation: CASSLWDIQETQYF.

The chain is built from TRBV7-3 and TRBJ2-3; the match to TRBD2 covers 7 bases. After removal of 5 bases from V and 0 bases from J, the junction contained 5 bases not matched to a gene. Germline V gene lookup returns CDR1 SGHTA and CDR2 FQGTGA. The CDR3 contains 15 residues. The CDR3 loop is CASSPSGTSTDTQYF. In DNA form, the CDR3 reads TGTGCCAGCAGCCCCAGCGGGACTAGCACAGATACGCAGTATTTT.

Comment on this clone: The germline gene is not matched at one end of the junction; a read error may be the cause. The V call is TRBV7-7, the J call TRBJ2-2; 10 bases align to TRBD2. The CDR3 contains 15 residues. Germline V gives CDR1 SSHAT, CDR2 FNYEAQ (reference sequence). Here the CDR3 DNA reads TGTGCTAGCAGCTCGAGCGGGGGGGCCACCGGGGAGCTGTTTTTT. It encodes CASSSSGGATGELFF.

The V gene is TRBV5-1, the J gene TRBJ1-1; D is perhaps TRBD1 (5 bases). Between the trimmed V and J ends, which lost 4 bases and 0 bases, there was a span of 10 bases. Germline CDR1 reads SGHRS; CDR2 reads YFSETQ. This CDR3 comprises 14 residues. This CDR3 is CASSMDTMNTEAFF. The CDR3 bases are TGCGCCAGCAGCATGGACACCATGAACACTGAAGCTTTCTTT.